The rows below give T cell receptor beta chains drawn from one sample of a study of graft-versus-host responses after intestinal transplantation. No antigen is known for these receptors. Profiled with immunoSEQ multiplex PCR; TCRdb holds only in-frame clones, not every one. Here the sample spans around 70,000 clones, around 89% being singletons. The material was unstimulated CD8+ T cells sorted from spleen or lymph node cells, obtained before intestinal transplant. Source of these receptors: a human donor who received an intestinal transplant. Both conserved end residues are trimmed from each CDR3.

>11|TRBV10-3
ATSGGARYGYT
>12|TRBV7-3
ASSPTQGGETQY
>15|TRBV5-6
ASSSGGQGSYNSPLH
>11|TRBV2
ASSRQGSQPQH
>14|TRBV18
ASSPSDRGHGSPLH
>14|TRBV27
ASSATPGTVNQPQH
>12|TRBV7-6
ASSPGTGPYEQY
>11|TRBV6-5
ASRPGDNYGYT
>11|TRBV6-5
ASSYNGLETQY
>13|TRBV19
ASSAIGGGADTQY
>13|TRBV9
ASSPKGDMNTEAF
>13|TRBV4-1
ASSQVRDRSYEQY
>15|TRBV2
ASSGREREASQETQY
>13|TRBV4-1
ASSQEASGGREQY
>13|TRBV27
ASSLYAGLDYGYT
>10|TRBV6-1
ASRGEADGYT
>14|TRBV4-1
ASSQDPPGPGEKLF
>9|TRBV20-1
SVPSTGEQY
>12|TRBV7-9
ASSLGQGVYEQY
>10|TRBV29-1
SVEGGRGEQY
>12|TRBV6-1
ASSHTEGFYGYT
>12|TRBV5-1
ASSLGTGEETQY
>14|TRBV28
ASSHAGTGESYGYT
>12|TRBV28
ASSDRPGDNEQF
>18|TRBV2
ASSEGPWASAWFGAETQY
>13|TRBV18
ASSLSGRSTREQF
>12|TRBV30
AWSVPGSDSPLH
>14|TRBV18
ASSHWRATGNYGYT
>10|TRBV30
AWSRSAEKLF
>14|TRBV27
ASSLIAGGRRGEQY
>12|TRBV7-2
ASSSPGTGEKLF
>20|TRBV7-3
ASSLNPYEDNDRGKSTDTQY
>14|TRBV7-2
ASSLRGGTSSYEQY
>12|TRBV19
ASRIAEGYNEQF
>15|TRBV7-9
ASSLPIAVPGANVLT
>11|TRBV27
ASSGSGSREQY
>9|TRBV28
ASSRGTGGF
>13|TRBV18
ASSFRRPGVETQY
>13|TRBV4-1
ASSQAFLSGNPQH
>15|TRBV4-1
ASSQRLRGGPVVGQY
>10|TRBV15
ATSSNYFEQY
>12|TRBV28
ASRTGTRSEKLF
>15|TRBV28
ASSFRGIAGGTDTQY
>14|TRBV27
ASSLSVGGTYNEQF
>12|TRBV5-1
ASSGAQGSEKLF
>13|TRBV13
ASSPYRQGMGEQF
>13|TRBV19
ASSTGTSVQETQY